The 31 T cell receptor beta chains below were found in one sample sequenced in a study of T-cell memory formation after mild COVID-19. TCRdb analysed the 5' RACE reads with MiXCR anew, one entry per CDR3 protein. Of hundreds of thousands of distinct CDR3 sequences listed, approximately 16% are singletons. Sequencing was carried out using PBMCs or a T cell subset sorted from them (not recorded which). All receptors come from a man younger than 35 who had mild COVID-19 (a few samples of this study predate the infection). Cell type and time point are not known.

This clonotype was observed a handful of times. This chain uses TRBV6-4 with TRBJ1-6; 7 nucleotides line up with TRBD1. From germline, CDR1 is MRHNA and CDR2 SNTAGT. The CDR3 covers 16 residues. J was trimmed by 6 bases and V by 3 bases; bases with no gene match: 8. Here the CDR3 DNA reads TGTGCCAGCAGTGAATGCCCGGGACAGTGTAATTCACCCCTCCACTTT. Residues: CASSECPGQCNSPLHF.

The rearrangement joins TRBV19 to TRBJ1-2, with TRBD1 as a possible D gene (5 bases). V was clipped by 6 bases and J by 3 bases, with 11 bases between them. Germline CDR1 reads LNHDA; CDR2 reads SQIVND (reference sequence). This CDR3 has 13 residues. CDR3 amino acids: CASRRGRDYGYTF. The CDR3 nucleotides read TGTGCCAGTAGAAGGGGACGGGACTATGGCTACACCTTC.

CDR3 loop: CASSIPGQGVNEQFF. CDR3 sequence (DNA): TGTGCCAGCAGCATTCCGGGACAGGGGGTCAATGAGCAGTTCTTC. The chain joins TRBV7-9 to TRBJ2-1; TRBD1 agrees at 11 bases. V lost 5 bases to trimming and J lost 6 bases; unmatched junction nucleotides: 6. This CDR3 has 15 residues. Germline CDR1 reads SEHNR; CDR2 reads FQNEAQ (reference sequence).

The table lists this clonotype with a few counts. V usage is TRBV24-1 and J usage is TRBJ1-1; D not resolved. Trimming left V 6 bases short and J 7 bases short, with 14 bases between. The CDR3 length is 13 residues. CDR1 is KGHDR and CDR2 is SFDVKD in the germline V gene. DNA of the CDR3: TGTGCCACCAGTTCCTGGGATTCCCTTGAAGCTTTCTTT. It encodes CATSSWDSLEAFF.

V and J are TRBV6-2 or TRBV6-3 and TRBJ1-6; weak D call: TRBD1 (6 bases). Germline loops: CDR1 MNHEY, CDR2 SVGEGT. The CDR3 sequence is 14 residues long. Trimming took off 5 bases at V and 8 bases at J, with 13 bases between the two ends. The chain's CDR3 is CASSTGSVDSPLHF. The CDR3 region has the DNA TGTGCCAGCAGTACAGGGAGTGTGGATTCACCCCTCCACTTT.

The J gene is TRBJ2-1, the V gene TRBV6-2 or TRBV6-3; D unclear. Germline V CDR1 and CDR2: MNHEY, SVGEGT. The ends were cut back, 8 bases at V and 12 bases at J, with 17 bases in the middle. CDR3 length: 12 amino acids. The CDR3 is CASYSVGVRQFF. The DNA for the CDR3 is TGTGCCAGCTATTCGGTGGGTGTGAGGCAGTTCTTC.

This clonotype was detected only a few times. The chain is built from TRBV10-3 and TRBJ2-5, with 7 nucleotides matching TRBD2. This CDR3 is 16 amino acids long. The V segment lost 4 bases and the J segment 2 bases; nucleotides outside the gene matches: 10. Germline values: CDR1 ENHRY, CDR2 SYGVKD. The CDR3 region is CAISGTTGGRQETQYF. CDR3 DNA sequence: TGTGCCATCAGTGGTACCACGGGGGGACGACAAGAGACCCAGTACTTC.

The chain links TRBV2 to TRBJ2-7; possibly TRBD1 for D (6 bases). Between the trimmed V and J ends, which lost 1 base and 7 bases, there was a span of 14 bases. This CDR3 is 14 amino acids long. The germline V gene has CDR1 SNHLY and CDR2 FYNNEI. The CDR3 DNA reads as TGTGCCAGCAGTGAAGTTCTCCGACAGGCGGAGCAGTACGTC. It is translated as CASSEVLRQAEQYV.

The CDR3 loop is CASSQARTETQYF. CDR3 bases: TGTGCCAGCAGCCAAGCTAGAACTGAGACCCAGTACTTC. The chain joins TRBV4-2 to TRBJ2-5; D gene unclear. Trimming cost V 1 base and J 5 bases, with 8 bases left between them. Germline loops: CDR1 LGHNA, CDR2 YNFKEQ. This CDR3 is 13 amino acids long.

This clonotype was counted only a few times. This chain links TRBV2 with TRBJ2-1, with 9 bases fitting TRBD1. From germline, CDR1 is SNHLY and CDR2 FYNNEI. V lost 7 bases, J lost 7 bases, and 8 bases stayed unmatched. The CDR3 contains 14 residues. The CDR3 loop is CASMRTGELNEQFF. Written as DNA, the CDR3 is TGTGCCAGCATGAGGACAGGGGAATTGAATGAGCAGTTCTTC.

This clonotype showed up just a few times. The chain carries TRBV5-1 and TRBJ1-2; weak D call: TRBD1 (5 bases). CDR3 length: 14 amino acids. The ends were cut back, 2 bases at V and 4 bases at J, with 12 bases in the middle. The V gene's germline CDR1 is SGHRS and CDR2 YFSETQ. As DNA, the CDR3 is TGCGCCAGCAGCTTCGGACGGGGGGGCTATGGCTACACCTTC. It codes for CASSFGRGGYGYTF.

In this sample, this clonotype turned up a few times. The J gene is TRBJ2-3, the V gene TRBV6-2 or TRBV6-3; 10 nucleotides match TRBD1. There are 15 residues in the CDR3. Germline V gives CDR1 MNHEY, CDR2 SVGEGT. The ends lost 1 base at V and 4 bases at J; junction bases unmatched: 2. This chain's CDR3 is CASSYLGQGPDTQYF. The CDR3 DNA reads TGTGCCAGCAGTTACTTGGGACAGGGGCCAGATACGCAGTATTTT.

The sample holds a few counts of this clonotype. This chain joins TRBV11-2 and TRBJ2-7; 7 positions agree with TRBD1. The CDR3 has 14 residues. V shed 1 base and J 6 bases; nucleotides not matched to a gene: 6. The germline V gene encodes CDR1 SGHAT and CDR2 FQNNGV. The CDR3 reads CASSLVDREGEQYF. The CDR3 coding sequence is TGTGCCAGCAGCTTAGTAGACAGGGAAGGCGAGCAGTACTTC.

V and J are TRBV14 and TRBJ2-1; D gene ambiguous. The ends were cut back, 1 base at V and 7 bases at J, with 5 bases in the middle. The CDR3 is made up of 12 amino acids. Germline V gene lookup returns CDR1 SGHDN and CDR2 FVKESK. The CDR3 spells CASSQVLNEQFF. In nucleotides, the CDR3 is TGTGCCAGCAGCCAAGTTCTTAATGAGCAGTTCTTC.

This clonotype was recorded a few times. This chain connects TRBV3-1 to TRBJ2-7; D perhaps matches TRBD1 (5 bases). CDR3 size: 15 residues. Germline V gene lookup returns CDR1 LGHDT and CDR2 YNNKEL (reference sequence). Trimming pared 1 base from V and 0 bases from J, leaving 10 bases between. Written as DNA, the CDR3 is TGTGCCAGCAGCCAAGGGGGCTCTAGCTCCTACGAGCAGTACTTC. It yields the protein CASSQGGSSSYEQYF.

This clonotype appeared a few times. The rearrangement uses TRBV11-3 and TRBJ2-7, with 7 bases that match TRBD1. The germline V gene has CDR1 SGHNT and CDR2 YENEEA. Germline trimming cut 5 bases from V and 4 bases from J; bases unmatched to any gene: 8. The CDR3 loop spans 14 amino acids. The CDR3 nucleotides are TGTGCCAGCAGCCCCCGACAGGGTGAGTACGAGCAGTACGTC. Translating gives CASSPRQGEYEQYV.

This clonotype was seen a handful of times. Given a much more abundant clone one base away, this may be a read error. The V gene is TRBV24-1, the J gene TRBJ2-1; D may be TRBD2 (5 bases). Trimming cost V 2 bases and J 8 bases, with 15 bases left between them. Germline values: CDR1 KGHDR, CDR2 SFDVKD. The CDR3 contains 15 residues. The DNA for the CDR3 is TGTGCCACCAGTGATTGGCACGGGGTTAGGGATGAGCAGTTCTTC. It specifies CATSDWHGVRDEQFF.

This clonotype was recorded at least ten times. The rearrangement uses TRBV4-1 and TRBJ2-1, with TRBD2 identical over 16 bases. With V trimmed by 0 bases and J by 7 bases, 6 bases remained unmatched. Germline V gives CDR1 MGHRA, CDR2 YSYEKL. There are 18 residues in the CDR3. CDR3 sequence: CASSQEPGLAGGNNEQFF. The DNA of the CDR3 is TGCGCCAGCAGCCAAGAGCCGGGACTAGCGGGGGGGAATAATGAGCAGTTCTTC.

This clonotype was detected once. The gene calls are TRBV6-2 or TRBV6-3 and TRBJ2-7, with D unresolved. Trimming stripped 2 bases from V and 2 bases from J, with 10 bases between. In germline, CDR1 is MNHEY, CDR2 SVGEGT. The CDR3 runs 14 residues. The CDR3 DNA reads TGTGCCAGCAGTTACACCGGCCCGACCTACGAGCAGTACTTC. Its protein product is CASSYTGPTYEQYF.

J is TRBJ1-1 and V is TRBV4-1, with unresolved D. CDR1 and CDR2 (germline): MGHRA, YSYEKL. The CDR3 contains 13 residues. V lost 5 bases, J lost 4 bases, and 11 bases lay in between. Written as DNA, the CDR3 is TGCGCCAGCAGCGCCCCGTTGGGCACTGAAGCTTTCTTT. This codes for CASSAPLGTEAFF.

The chain combines TRBV6-5 with TRBJ2-1, with D possibly TRBD2 on 6 matching bases. Between the trimmed V and J ends, which lost 7 bases and 8 bases, there was a span of 21 bases. From germline, CDR1 is MNHEY and CDR2 SVGAGI. The CDR3 totals 15 residues. Written as DNA, the CDR3 is TGTGCCAGCAACCCCCGGAGGAGGGATTGGGATGAGCAGTTCTTC. Translation: CASNPRRRDWDEQFF.

V is TRBV6-2 or TRBV6-3 and J is TRBJ1-1; D is unresolved. The germline gives CDR1 MNHEY, CDR2 SVGEGT. The germline V and J ends were trimmed by 7 bases and 2 bases, with 11 bases remaining between them. This CDR3 has 13 residues. CDR3 amino acids: CASTPAGNTEAFF. CDR3 nucleotides: TGTGCCAGCACCCCCGCAGGTAACACTGAAGCTTTCTTT.

The rearrangement uses TRBV7-9 and TRBJ2-3, with no clear D. V gave up 5 bases and J gave up 7 bases, with 13 bases separating them. The CDR3 spans 13 residues. Germline-derived CDR1 and CDR2 are SEHNR and FQNEAQ (reference sequence). CDR3 bases: TGTGCCAGCAGCCTATACGACCCGTATACGCAGTATTTT. Translated: CASSLYDPYTQYF.

This clonotype was detected only a few times. The V gene is TRBV6-5, the J gene TRBJ1-2; D unclear. The V gene's germline CDR1 is MNHEY and CDR2 SVGAGI. V lost 6 bases and J lost 2, with 13 bases in between. This CDR3 has 14 residues. The CDR3 DNA reads as TGTGCCAGCAGAGGGCCCCGCGGGAACTATGGCTACACCTTC. Its protein is CASRGPRGNYGYTF.

The chain carries TRBV10-3 and TRBJ1-6; no definite D call. V was pared by 7 bases and J by 7 bases, with 8 bases between. The CDR3 has 12 amino acids. Looked up from germline, CDR1 is ENHRY and CDR2 is SYGVKD. The CDR3 region has the DNA TGTGCCATCAACGAGGGCAATTCACCCCTCCACTTT. It specifies CAINEGNSPLHF.

This clonotype was counted between two and nine times. The gene calls are TRBV28 and TRBJ2-7; possibly TRBD2 for D (6 bases). The CDR3 contains 14 residues. Trimming removed 5 bases at V and 2 bases at J, with 13 bases between. Germline CDR1 and CDR2: MDHEN and SYDVKM. In DNA form, the CDR3 reads TGTGCCAGCAGTACCCCACTAGCACCCTACGAGCAGTACGTC. Its protein is CASSTPLAPYEQYV.

This clonotype has a single count. Likely a read error: the CDR3 ends without its conserved phenylalanine or tryptophan. No DNA is shown, since the ends of the CDR3 on it are uncertain; the CDR3 is the one TCRdb lists. V is TRBV24-1 and J is TRBJ1-4; the table assigns TRBD1, which was not confirmed against the DNA. CDR1 is KGHDR, CDR2 SFDVKD, per germline. The CDR3 is 12 amino acids in total, end residues counted. CDR3 amino acids: CATSDHPVGGMP.

This clonotype was seen many times. This chain connects TRBV12-5 to TRBJ2-3; the D gene is possibly TRBD1 (6 bases). CDR3 length: 13 residues. Trimming shortened V by 6 bases and J by 4 bases, and 11 bases separated the two germline ends. Germline values: CDR1 LGHNT, CDR2 FRNRAP. CDR3 nucleotide sequence: TGTGCTAGTGGCACTGACAGGTCAGATACGCAGTATTTT. Its translation: CASGTDRSDTQYF. Using reference TRBV12-5 and TRBJ2-3 for the parts outside the CDR3, the full variable domain is DARVTQTPRHKVTEMGQEVTMRCQPILGHNTVFWYRQTMMQGLELLAYFRNRAPLDDSGMPKDRFSAEMPDATLATLKIQPSEPRDSAVYFCASGTDRSDTQYFGPGTRLTVL.

This clonotype was seen more than once but under ten times. The rearrangement joins TRBV3-1 to TRBJ1-6; no reliable D call. Germline assignment: CDR1 LGHDT and CDR2 YNNKEL (reference sequence). This CDR3 spans 14 amino acids. Trimming removed 5 bases at V and 7 bases at J, with 12 bases between. The CDR3 region is CASSDDGWNSPLHF. The CDR3 coding sequence is TGTGCCAGCAGCGACGACGGTTGGAATTCACCCCTCCACTTT.

V usage is TRBV19 and J usage is TRBJ2-7; 7 positions agree with TRBD1. V dropped 5 bases and J dropped 2; count of bases not matched to a gene: 6. Per the germline V gene, CDR1 is LNHDA and CDR2 is SQIVND (reference sequence). This CDR3 has 14 amino acids. CDR3 amino acids: CASSQQGNPYEQYF. CDR3 DNA: TGTGCCAGTAGTCAACAGGGGAATCCCTACGAGCAGTACTTC.

The gene calls are TRBV10-3 and TRBJ2-2; TRBD1 agrees at 8 bases. CDR3 length equals 13 residues. Germline V gene data show CDR1 as ENHRY and CDR2 as SYGVKD. J lost 9 bases, V lost 7 bases, and 7 bases had no gene match. CDR3: CAINGQGERELFF. In DNA, the CDR3 is TGTGCCATCAACGGACAGGGTGAACGGGAGCTGTTTTTT.